A selection of T cell receptor beta chains follows, all from one sample in a study of blood T cell repertoires in COVID-19. Measured with immunoSEQ multiplex PCR; TCRdb has only the in-frame clones, and not every one. The sample carries 250,000 to 350,000 clones, around 89% recorded once. Sequenced input: peripheral blood. Receptor source: a man in his thirties or forties with acute or convalescent COVID-19. Both conserved end residues are part of each CDR3. Fields, in order: V gene, J gene, D gene, clone size, CDR3 DNA, CDR3 protein. A D gene is named only where the DNA matches it firmly. The size field is filled for only some rows; it gives once, few, many or a size class.

v_call: TRBV19; j_call: TRBJ1-3; d_call: TRBD1; clone_size: .; cdr3_nt: TGTGCCAGTAGTACCCGGGACAGCTCTGGAAACACCATATATTTT; cdr3_aa: CASSTRDSSGNTIYF
v_call: TRBV7-9; j_call: TRBJ2-7; d_call: .; clone_size: .; cdr3_nt: TGTGCCAGCAGCTTAGTCTCAAAGAGCTCCTACGAGCAGTACTTC; cdr3_aa: CASSLVSKSSYEQYF
v_call: TRBV6-1; j_call: TRBJ1-3; d_call: .; clone_size: .; cdr3_nt: TGTGCCAGCAGTGAGAACTATGGAAACACCATATATTTT; cdr3_aa: CASSENYGNTIYF
v_call: TRBV9; j_call: TRBJ1-2; d_call: TRBD1; clone_size: .; cdr3_nt: TGTGCCAGCAGCGTAGAGGGGACAGTCAACTATGGCTACACCTTC; cdr3_aa: CASSVEGTVNYGYTF
v_call: TRBV6-5; j_call: TRBJ1-2; d_call: .; clone_size: .; cdr3_nt: TGTGCCAGCAGGGATATGGGAGAGGGCTACACCTTC; cdr3_aa: CASRDMGEGYTF
v_call: TRBV28; j_call: TRBJ1-1; d_call: .; clone_size: .; cdr3_nt: TGTGCCAGCAGTTTGTGGGGCCCCAGAGCTGAAGCTTTCTTT; cdr3_aa: CASSLWGPRAEAFF
v_call: TRBV6-6; j_call: TRBJ2-1; d_call: .; clone_size: .; cdr3_nt: TGTGCCAGCACGGGGGAGGCCTACAATGAGCAGTTCTTC; cdr3_aa: CASTGEAYNEQFF
v_call: TRBV6-5; j_call: TRBJ1-4; d_call: .; clone_size: .; cdr3_nt: TGTGCCAGCAGTCCTATCTCCGAAAAACTGTTTTTT; cdr3_aa: CASSPISEKLFF
v_call: TRBV7-2; j_call: TRBJ2-7; d_call: .; clone_size: .; cdr3_nt: TGTGCCAGCAGCTCCCGGGGTTCCTACGAGCAGTACTTC; cdr3_aa: CASSSRGSYEQYF
v_call: TRBV28; j_call: TRBJ1-4; d_call: .; clone_size: once; cdr3_nt: TGTGCCAGCAGTTTTTTGGGGTCTTGGGGCAGGGGAACAACTAATGAAAAACTGTTTTTT; cdr3_aa: CASSFLGSWGRGTTNEKLFF
v_call: TRBV24-1; j_call: TRBJ1-5; d_call: .; clone_size: .; cdr3_nt: TGTGCCACCAGTGATGCACAGGGCTACGATCAGCCCCAGCATTTT; cdr3_aa: CATSDAQGYDQPQHF
v_call: TRBV28; j_call: TRBJ1-3; d_call: .; clone_size: .; cdr3_nt: TGTGCCAGCAGTCTACAGGGAAACACCATATATTTT; cdr3_aa: CASSLQGNTIYF
v_call: TRBV30; j_call: TRBJ1-1; d_call: .; clone_size: .; cdr3_nt: TGTGCCTGGAGTGGAGACAGTGGTTTTGCTTTCTTT; cdr3_aa: CAWSGDSGFAFF
v_call: TRBV18; j_call: TRBJ1-6; d_call: .; clone_size: few; cdr3_nt: TGTGCCAGCTCACGTGGAGGGCTGGATTCACCCCTCCACTTT; cdr3_aa: CASSRGGLDSPLHF
v_call: TRBV11-2; j_call: TRBJ2-5; d_call: TRBD2; clone_size: .; cdr3_nt: TGTGCCAGCAGCTTCCTAGCGGGCCGACAAGAGACCCAGTACTTC; cdr3_aa: CASSFLAGRQETQYF
v_call: TRBV6-5; j_call: TRBJ2-1; d_call: TRBD2; clone_size: .; cdr3_nt: TGTGCCAGCAGTTACGGGGTAGCGGGATCCTACAATGAGCAGTTCTTC; cdr3_aa: CASSYGVAGSYNEQFF
v_call: TRBV5-1; j_call: TRBJ2-5; d_call: TRBD2; clone_size: .; cdr3_nt: TGCGCCAGCAGCCGGTACTTCACTAGCGGGAGTGGGCAAGAGACCCAGTACTTC; cdr3_aa: CASSRYFTSGSGQETQYF
v_call: TRBV6-5; j_call: TRBJ1-2; d_call: TRBD1; clone_size: .; cdr3_nt: TGTGCCAGCAGTTACTTAGCCGGACAGGGGGCGCGGGGCTACACCTTC; cdr3_aa: CASSYLAGQGARGYTF
v_call: TRBV5-1; j_call: TRBJ2-3; d_call: .; clone_size: .; cdr3_nt: TGCGCCAGCAGCTTGCTGAGGCGCACAGATACGCAGTATTTT; cdr3_aa: CASSLLRRTDTQYF
v_call: TRBV28; j_call: TRBJ1-2; d_call: TRBD1; clone_size: .; cdr3_nt: TGTGCCAGCCGACAGGGGCCTAACTATGGCTACACCTTC; cdr3_aa: CASRQGPNYGYTF
v_call: TRBV4-1; j_call: TRBJ2-7; d_call: TRBD2; clone_size: .; cdr3_nt: TGCGCCAGCAGCCAAGAAAAGCGGGGTTCCTCCTACGAGCAGTACTTC; cdr3_aa: CASSQEKRGSSYEQYF
v_call: TRBV27; j_call: TRBJ1-5; d_call: .; clone_size: .; cdr3_nt: TGTGCCAGCAGTCCCCGTTTGGCCCAGCCCCAGCATTTT; cdr3_aa: CASSPRLAQPQHF
v_call: TRBV27; j_call: TRBJ2-1; d_call: TRBD1; clone_size: .; cdr3_nt: TGTGCCGCCCGAGGACAGGGGTTCGTATCCTACAATGAGCAGTTCTTC; cdr3_aa: CAARGQGFVSYNEQFF
v_call: TRBV2; j_call: TRBJ2-5; d_call: .; clone_size: .; cdr3_nt: TGTGCCAGCAGGCTCGTAGCGTTGGCAGAGACCCAGTACTTC; cdr3_aa: CASRLVALAETQYF
v_call: TRBV18; j_call: TRBJ2-7; d_call: TRBD1; clone_size: once; cdr3_nt: TGTGCCAGCTCACCAGCCGGGACAGGGGGGGCCTACGAGCAGTACTTC; cdr3_aa: CASSPAGTGGAYEQYF
v_call: TRBV24-1; j_call: TRBJ2-1; d_call: TRBD1; clone_size: .; cdr3_nt: TGTGCCACCAGTGATCCCGGGACAGGCAATGAGCAGTTCTTC; cdr3_aa: CATSDPGTGNEQFF
v_call: TRBV6-5; j_call: TRBJ1-1; d_call: .; clone_size: .; cdr3_nt: TGTGCCAGCCGCCCCGAGGGAGGCGTCGCTGAAGCTTTCTTT; cdr3_aa: CASRPEGGVAEAFF
v_call: TRBV3-1/TRBV3-2; j_call: TRBJ2-7; d_call: TRBD2; clone_size: once; cdr3_nt: TGTGCCAGCAGGCCGACTAGCGGGAGCGGCGAGCAGTACTTC; cdr3_aa: CASRPTSGSGEQYF
v_call: TRBV5-1; j_call: TRBJ2-3; d_call: .; clone_size: .; cdr3_nt: TGCGCCAGCAGCTTGGCCCGACAGAGTCTTGGCACAGATACGCAGTATTTT; cdr3_aa: CASSLARQSLGTDTQYF
v_call: TRBV5-4; j_call: TRBJ2-2; d_call: TRBD2; clone_size: .; cdr3_nt: TGTGCCAGCAGTCCCACGGGGGGAAACACCGGGGAGCTGTTTTTT; cdr3_aa: CASSPTGGNTGELFF
v_call: TRBV6-5; j_call: TRBJ1-5; d_call: TRBD1; clone_size: .; cdr3_nt: TGTGCCAGCAGTTCCGGGACAGGGAACTTACAGCCCCAGCATTTT; cdr3_aa: CASSSGTGNLQPQHF
v_call: TRBV19; j_call: TRBJ2-7; d_call: TRBD1; clone_size: .; cdr3_nt: TGTGCCAGTAGTGCCGGGACAGACTACGAGCAGTACTTC; cdr3_aa: CASSAGTDYEQYF
v_call: TRBV7-8; j_call: TRBJ2-1; d_call: TRBD1; clone_size: .; cdr3_nt: TGTGCCAGCAGCTTCAATCTCCCGGGACAGGGATATGAGCAGTTCTTC; cdr3_aa: CASSFNLPGQGYEQFF
v_call: TRBV19; j_call: TRBJ2-3; d_call: TRBD1; clone_size: .; cdr3_nt: TGTGCCAGTAGTCCACAGGACAGGGGGCGGACAGATACGCAGTATTTT; cdr3_aa: CASSPQDRGRTDTQYF
v_call: TRBV11-3; j_call: TRBJ2-1; d_call: TRBD2; clone_size: .; cdr3_nt: TGTGCCAGCAGCCTTCGGGGTAGCGGGGGCAATGAGCAGTTCTTC; cdr3_aa: CASSLRGSGGNEQFF
v_call: TRBV29-1; j_call: TRBJ1-1; d_call: TRBD1; clone_size: .; cdr3_nt: TGCAGCGTTCCAGGGGGCAGGGGCACTGAAGCTTTCTTT; cdr3_aa: CSVPGGRGTEAFF
v_call: TRBV6-2/TRBV6-3; j_call: TRBJ1-1; d_call: TRBD1; clone_size: .; cdr3_nt: TGTGCCAGCAGTCAGTCGACAGGGCTTACTGAAGCTTTCTTT; cdr3_aa: CASSQSTGLTEAFF
v_call: TRBV29-1; j_call: TRBJ2-3; d_call: TRBD2; clone_size: .; cdr3_nt: TGCAGCGTTGCTTTAGGGGCGGGAGGGCGAGATACGCAGTATTTT; cdr3_aa: CSVALGAGGRDTQYF
v_call: TRBV19; j_call: TRBJ2-6; d_call: .; clone_size: once; cdr3_nt: TGTGCCAGTAGTATAGGGCCCACTGGGGCCAACGTCCTGACTTTC; cdr3_aa: CASSIGPTGANVLTF
v_call: TRBV5-6; j_call: TRBJ2-1; d_call: .; clone_size: .; cdr3_nt: TGTGCCAGCAGCCGTACAGGGAATGAGCAGTTCTTC; cdr3_aa: CASSRTGNEQFF
v_call: TRBV27; j_call: TRBJ2-1; d_call: TRBD2; clone_size: .; cdr3_nt: TGTGCCAGCAGTTCCCTCTCCGGGGGGATAGGAAATGAGCAGTTCTTC; cdr3_aa: CASSSLSGGIGNEQFF
v_call: TRBV19; j_call: TRBJ1-6; d_call: .; clone_size: .; cdr3_nt: TGTGCCAGTACTTCGCACTTCAATTCACCCCTCCACTTT; cdr3_aa: CASTSHFNSPLHF
v_call: TRBV5-1; j_call: TRBJ2-3; d_call: .; clone_size: .; cdr3_nt: TGCGCCAGCAGCTTGACTTATTCTGCGGCAGATACGCAGTATTTT; cdr3_aa: CASSLTYSAADTQYF
v_call: TRBV4-1; j_call: TRBJ1-1; d_call: .; clone_size: once; cdr3_nt: TGCGCCAGCAGCCAAGATGACCGACGAGGCTCTGAAGCTTTCTTT; cdr3_aa: CASSQDDRRGSEAFF
v_call: TRBV18; j_call: TRBJ1-5; d_call: .; clone_size: .; cdr3_nt: TGTGCCAGCTCACTTATAGGACGGGGGACGGAGCCCCAGCATTTT; cdr3_aa: CASSLIGRGTEPQHF
v_call: TRBV6-1; j_call: TRBJ1-4; d_call: .; clone_size: .; cdr3_nt: TGTGCCAGCAGTGACAGGGGATTGAGTGAAAAACTGTTTTTT; cdr3_aa: CASSDRGLSEKLFF
v_call: TRBV29-1; j_call: TRBJ1-1; d_call: .; clone_size: .; cdr3_nt: TGCAGCGCCTTGGGGGGGGGCACTGAAGCTTTCTTT; cdr3_aa: CSALGGGTEAFF
v_call: TRBV6-1; j_call: TRBJ1-3; d_call: .; clone_size: .; cdr3_nt: TGTGCCAGCAGTGACAACCCGACAGTAAACACCATATATTTT; cdr3_aa: CASSDNPTVNTIYF
v_call: TRBV11-2; j_call: TRBJ2-2; d_call: .; clone_size: .; cdr3_nt: TGTGCCAGCAGCTTAGGGCCCCCAATTAAGGAGCTGTTTTTT; cdr3_aa: CASSLGPPIKELFF
v_call: TRBV5-6; j_call: TRBJ2-5; d_call: .; clone_size: .; cdr3_nt: TGTGCCAGCAGGCCGACGGGAGTCGAAGAGACCCAGTACTTC; cdr3_aa: CASRPTGVEETQYF
v_call: TRBV18; j_call: TRBJ1-2; d_call: TRBD1; clone_size: .; cdr3_nt: TGTGCCAGCTCACCACCTGGATCCGGGACAGGGGGTAGTGGCTACACCTTC; cdr3_aa: CASSPPGSGTGGSGYTF